These 25 T cell receptor beta chains were sequenced from one sample in a study of CD8 T cells in Susac syndrome (dated by TCRdb to the late 2010s). Libraries were built with the immunoSEQ multiplex PCR assay. RNA was extracted using the RNeasy kit, and roughly 0.5 to 1 ug of the RNA was reverse transcribed with random hexamers. TCRdb's own reprocessing of the public reads used fastp at Q25 and MiXCR and kept productive beta chains. Rows are unified per CDR3 protein, each entry keeping the most common DNA and genes. This sample gives 210,000 or so distinct CDR3 sequences in total; about 95% of them show up just once. The biggest ten clones account for about 0.14% of the sample. Sequencing was done on a sample of CD4+ T cells from PBMCs. All receptors derive from a human donor with Susac syndrome.

The chain joins TRBV6-5 to TRBJ1-2; D is uncertain. The CDR3 loop spans 13 amino acids. The V end was cut by 6 bases, the J end by 5 bases, with 13 bases between. Per germline, CDR1 MNHEY and CDR2 SVGAGI. CDR3 in DNA: TGTGCCAGCAGCCCAGCCCTCGGTTATGGCTACACCTTC. It codes for CASSPALGYGYTF.

The V gene is TRBV5-1, the J gene TRBJ2-3, with 7 bases fitting TRBD1. Losses at the gene ends were 0 bases for V and 1 base for J; bases not matched to a gene: 5. Germline CDR1 SGHRS, CDR2 YFSETQ. This CDR3 region has 16 residues. The CDR3 DNA reads TGCGCCAGCAGCTTGGATCCCGGGACAGGCACAGATACGCAGTATTTT. The encoded protein is CASSLDPGTGTDTQYF.

The chain carries TRBV5-1 and TRBJ2-2, with 8 positions matching TRBD2. The germline gives CDR1 SGHRS, CDR2 YFSETQ. The CDR3 has 16 residues. The V gene end was trimmed by 0 bases and the J gene end by 4 bases; junction bases not matched to a gene: 5. The CDR3: CASSLDGGGITGELFF. CDR3 in DNA: TGCGCCAGCAGCTTGGACGGCGGGGGGATCACCGGGGAGCTGTTTTTT.

The chain carries TRBV20-1 and TRBJ2-2; D is perhaps TRBD2 (5 bases). Germline lookup yields CDR1 DFQATT and CDR2 SNEGSKA (reference sequence). V was cut by 0 bases and J by 5 bases, with 13 bases left in between. This CDR3 region has 15 residues. In DNA, the CDR3 is TGCAGTGCTAGAGATCCGGCGGGCCGGACCGGGGAGCTGTTTTTT. It translates to CSARDPAGRTGELFF.

The chain recombines TRBV6-2 or TRBV6-3 with TRBJ2-1; TRBD2 agrees at 10 bases. The germline gives CDR1 MNHEY, CDR2 SVGEGT. V trimming: 7 bases; J trimming: 6 bases; junction bases outside the gene matches: 6. The CDR3 runs to 14 residues. The DNA for the CDR3 is TGTGCCAGCACCGAGCGGGGGGGTACCAATGAGCAGTTCTTC. It specifies CASTERGGTNEQFF.

This clonotype was seen a single time. The chain has TRBV3-1 and TRBJ2-3, with D uncertain. This CDR3 has 12 amino acids. Trimming removed 5 bases from V and 10 bases from J, with 13 bases in between. Germline-derived CDR1 and CDR2 are LGHDT and YNNKEL (reference sequence). CDR3 DNA: TGTGCCAGCAGCTATAACAGATACGCGCAGTATTTT. Translated, it gives CASSYNRYAQYF.

J is TRBJ2-5 and V is TRBV11-3; D possibly corresponds to TRBD1 (7 bases). The V gene's germline CDR1 is SGHNT and CDR2 YENEEA. The CDR3 has 16 residues. Trimming stripped 5 bases from V and 4 bases from J, with 20 bases between. As DNA, the CDR3 is TGTGCCAGCAGCCCGAGCTTCCCTCAGGGGGGAGAGACCCAGTACTTC. This sequence encodes CASSPSFPQGGETQYF.

V usage is TRBV29-1 and J usage is TRBJ1-2; a possible D gene is TRBD1 (5 bases). V was cut by 6 bases and J by 7 bases, with 24 bases left in between. Germline V gene data show CDR1 as SQVTM and CDR2 as ANQGSEA. The CDR3 length is 15 residues. The CDR3: CSVHGTEPDHLGYTF. The CDR3 nucleotides read TGCAGCGTCCATGGGACGGAACCAGACCACCTTGGCTACACCTTC.

The J gene is TRBJ1-4, the V gene TRBV13; the D gene is possibly TRBD1 (5 bases). Germline CDR1 PRHDT, CDR2 FYEKMQ (reference sequence). The CDR3 loop spans 14 amino acids. V was clipped by 3 bases and J by 5 bases, with 10 bases between them. CDR3 nucleotides: TGTGCCAGCAGCTTTGGCAGGGAGAATGAAAAACTGTTTTTT. Protein sequence: CASSFGRENEKLFF.

This clonotype has a handful of counts. V gene TRBV29-1 combines with J gene TRBJ2-7; 11 nucleotides line up with TRBD1. The germline gives CDR1 SQVTM, CDR2 ANQGSEA. The CDR3 length is 12 residues. With 6 bases clipped from V and 2 bases from J, the junction kept 0 bases outside the gene matches. Written as DNA, the CDR3 is TGCAGCGTGGACAGGGGGCCCTACGAGCAGTACTTC. Translated, it gives CSVDRGPYEQYF.

This clonotype was picked up one time. The gene calls are TRBV10-3 and TRBJ1-1; D not resolved. The germline CDR1 and CDR2 sequences are ENHRY and SYGVKD. V lost 10 bases, J lost 4 bases, and 16 bases lay in between. This CDR3 has 13 residues. CDR3 in DNA: TGTGCCAGCCGTGAGAGGGTTGGCACTGAAGCTTTCTTT. This gives the protein CASRERVGTEAFF.

The V gene is TRBV28, the J gene TRBJ2-4, with D perhaps TRBD1 (5 bases). Germline V CDR1 and CDR2: MDHEN, SYDVKM. The CDR3 is 13 amino acids. V lost 3 bases and J 9 bases, leaving 12 bases between the germline ends. As DNA, the CDR3 is TGTGCCAGCAGTTTTAGGGGTTTGGGCATTCAGTACTTC. Translating gives CASSFRGLGIQYF.

The CDR3 region has the DNA TGTGCCAGCAGCTATACAAGAGCCAAAAACATTCAGTACTTC. Translated, it gives CASSYTRAKNIQYF. The J gene is TRBJ2-4, the V gene TRBV11-2; unclear D gene. Per germline, CDR1 SGHAT and CDR2 FQNNGV. This CDR3 has 14 amino acids. The ends were cut back, 4 bases at V and 0 bases at J, with 7 bases in the middle.

The chain links TRBV5-6 to TRBJ1-5, with TRBD1 matching 8 bases. CDR1 is SGHDT and CDR2 is YYEEEE in the germline V gene. The V segment lost 4 bases and the J segment 4 bases; nucleotides outside the gene matches: 7. This CDR3 comprises 15 residues. CDR3 sequence: CASSRRTGFNQPQHF. CDR3 DNA sequence: TGTGCCAGCAGCAGGAGGACAGGGTTTAATCAGCCCCAGCATTTT.

CDR3 sequence (DNA): TGTGCCAGCTCCCCCACGACCTCCTACGAGCAGTACTTC. Its protein is CASSPTTSYEQYF. J is TRBJ2-7 and V is TRBV12-3 or TRBV12-4; no definite D call. V lost 8 bases and J lost 0, with 11 bases in between. CDR3 length equals 13 residues.

The sample holds one count of this clonotype. The chain has TRBV19 and TRBJ2-5; 9 bases agree with TRBD1. The V segment lost 5 bases and the J segment 5 bases; nucleotides outside the gene matches: 9. CDR1 and CDR2 (germline): LNHDA, SQIVND (reference sequence). The CDR3 runs to 15 residues. The CDR3, as DNA: TGTGCCAGTAGTGAAGCCGGGACAGGGTGGGAGACCCAGTACTTC. This codes for CASSEAGTGWETQYF.

CDR3 DNA sequence: TGTGCCAGCAGTCCCCAGACAGGGTTGGGTGTAGGCTACACCTTC. Translating it yields CASSPQTGLGVGYTF. V usage is TRBV12-3 or TRBV12-4 and J usage is TRBJ1-2; 7 bases map to TRBD1. The CDR3 is 15 residues long. V shed 5 bases, J shed 8 bases, and the junction held 14 bases outside the gene matches.

The V gene is TRBV6-5, the J gene TRBJ2-6; tentatively, D is TRBD1 (6 bases). The CDR3 has 17 amino acids. The V and J ends lost 0 bases and 2 bases respectively, with 11 bases between them. Germline CDR1 is MNHEY and CDR2 is SVGAGI. As DNA, the CDR3 is TGTGCCAGCAGTTACTCCCTTCCAGGGGCTGGGGCCAACGTCCTGACTTTC. Translated, it gives CASSYSLPGAGANVLTF.

The J gene is TRBJ1-5, the V gene TRBV2, with 8 nucleotides matching TRBD1. V lost 6 bases, J lost 4 bases, and 8 bases stayed unmatched. The CDR3 loop spans 15 amino acids. Per the germline V gene, CDR1 is SNHLY and CDR2 is FYNNEI. The CDR3 here is CASSRTGPSNQPQHF. The DNA for the CDR3 is TGTGCCAGCAGCAGGACAGGGCCCTCGAATCAGCCCCAGCATTTT.

The J gene is TRBJ1-1, the V gene TRBV30; possibly TRBD1 for D (6 bases). The V end was cut by 3 bases, the J end by 3 bases, with 11 bases between. In germline, CDR1 is GTSNPN, CDR2 SVGIG (reference sequence). There are 13 residues in the CDR3. The CDR3 loop reads CAWRNRVYTEAFF. CDR3 sequence (DNA): TGTGCCTGGAGGAACAGGGTTTACACTGAAGCTTTCTTT.

Here the CDR3 reads CASSEGAGEGHGYTF. The CDR3, as DNA: TGTGCCAGCAGTGAAGGGGCAGGGGAGGGTCACGGCTACACCTTC. The chain is built from TRBV25-1 and TRBJ1-2; tentative D call: TRBD1 (6 bases). V was clipped by 2 bases and J by 8 bases, with 18 bases between them. The CDR3 has 15 residues. From germline, CDR1 is MGHDK and CDR2 SYGVNS.

This sequence joins TRBV20-1 and TRBJ2-3; D gene unclear. Trimming took off 3 bases at V and 4 bases at J, with 8 bases between the two ends. Germline assignment: CDR1 DFQATT and CDR2 SNEGSKA (reference sequence). The CDR3 loop spans 12 amino acids. The CDR3, as DNA: TGCAGTGCTAGGCTAAGGGCAGATACGCAGTATTTT. Encoded protein: CSARLRADTQYF.

The CDR3 loop is CASHSTGHGGYTF. As DNA, the CDR3 is TGTGCCAGCCATTCGACAGGGCACGGTGGCTACACCTTC. This sequence joins TRBV6-2 or TRBV6-3 and TRBJ1-2; the match to TRBD1 covers 7 bases. The CDR3 loop spans 13 amino acids. After removal of 8 bases from V and 7 bases from J, the junction contained 10 bases not matched to a gene. CDR1 is MNHEY, CDR2 SVGEGT, per germline.

This clonotype has only one observation. The V call is TRBV12-3 or TRBV12-4, the J call TRBJ1-2; D remains unclear. Trimming pared 4 bases from V and 11 bases from J, leaving 11 bases between. CDR3 size: 11 residues. As DNA, the CDR3 is TGTGCCAGCAGTTGGGAAGGGTGGTACACCTTC. It specifies CASSWEGWYTF.

The chain's CDR3 is CASSSPGQGLTDTQYF. The DNA for the CDR3 is TGTGCCAGCAGTTCACCGGGACAGGGTCTGACAGATACGCAGTATTTT. This chain connects TRBV28 to TRBJ2-3; 9 nucleotides line up with TRBD1. This CDR3 spans 16 amino acids. Germline lookup yields CDR1 MDHEN and CDR2 SYDVKM. After removal of 4 bases from V and 3 bases from J, the junction contained 8 bases not matched to a gene.